This TCR beta chain stems from a study of shared clonotypes between healthy human individuals. Trimming took 3 bases from V and 0 from J, leaving 12 bases between them. The CDR3 loop spans 15 amino acids. Germline CDR1 reads MDHEN; CDR2 reads SYDVKM. CD8 cells regarded as naive lacked CD45RO, were positively chosen for CCR7, and omitted terminally differentiated effector memory CD45RA+ cells. TCRdb keeps only in-frame clones here, not all; method: immunoSEQ multiplex PCR. The sample yields more than 2 million clones, 93% seen once. The receptor's source is a man between 18 and 29 years old in good health. Some clones in this sample may be carry-over from other donors' samples. Sequencing was performed on naive CD8+ T cells from PBMCs. The chain combines TRBV28 with TRBJ2-7; D is perhaps TRBD2 (5 bases). CDR3: CASSFESGGSYEQYF. The CDR3 DNA sequence: TGTGCCAGCAGTTTCGAGTCCGGAGGCTCCTACGAGCAGTACTTC. The full variable domain, completed using reference TRBV28 and TRBJ2-7, is DVKVTQSSRYLVKRTGEKVFLECVQDMDHENMFWYRQDPGLGLRLIYFSYDVKMKEKGDIPEGYSVSREKKERFSLILESASTNQTSMYLCASSFESGGSYEQYFGPGTRLTVT.